This TCR beta chain comes out of a study of blood T cell repertoires in COVID-19 (dated by TCRdb to about 2020). For the study in its entirety: Samples covering the acute and convalescent phases of COVID-19 were provided by collaborators in the United States, Italy and Spain. The prospective study material was composed of cDNA or gDNA derived from T cells, B-cell-depleted T cells, or PBMCs. Subjects who had been exposed to COVID-19, were actively infected with it, or had recovered from it provided the deeply sampled blood TCRbeta repertoires that made up the dataset. The repertoires were released in a freely available public database meant as a resource for research on the immune response to SARS-CoV-2. The samples were drawn from two sources: the first 160 participants of the ongoing ImmuneRACE study, and 1,200 or so subjects contributed by 6 global collaborators. The sample metadata nearly always contained a de-identified subject ID, COVID-19 status, age in years and sex. HLA class I and class II types, where available, came from metadata supplied by the sample provider rather than from assay-based typing.

Reading from cysteine to phenylalanine, the CDR3 counts 13 amino acids. CDR3 DNA only is kept here, 39 bases in frame from base 1. Compared with germline, V lacks 9 bases and J lacks 7 bases; bases without a gene match: 4. TCRbeta CDR3 regions were amplified from genomic DNA by means of the immunoSEQ Assay, a bias-controlled multiplex PCR. In the paper's pipeline: The number of nucleated cells in each sample was estimated from the amplification of reference gene primers within the assay. To quantify the absolute abundance of each unique TCRbeta CDR3 rearrangement, sequence reads were collapsed and filtered. For each sample, productive Simpson clonality was calculated as the square root of Simpson's diversity index across productive rearrangements. In TCRdb, the immuneACCESS table is reduced to in-frame sequences with V and J assigned. These tables do not hold every clone; where another copy was compared, an unresolved V gene accounts for under half, and the others remain unexplained. The V and J calls and the clone size are those of that table, but D and trimming were determined from the DNA. Recorded for this sample are roughly 140,000 clones; around 85% of them occurred a single time. 2.5% to 3% of the sample comes from the top ten.

Note on this clone: Its antigen has not been determined. Base qualities are missing; no much larger clone stands one base away.

The investigation overall reported the following: How much clinical and demographic metadata was included differed by source and by participant, and the metadata was provided uncurated.

The collaborating institutions used their own protocols to collect whole blood in K2EDTA tubes. Collaborator samples were shipped for TCRbeta analysis as frozen whole blood, isolated PBMCs, or DNA extracted from either sample type. This sequence was found in a man aged 50-60 years with acute or convalescent COVID-19. The specimen sequenced was peripheral blood. In this chain, TRBV12-3 or TRBV12-4 is recombined with TRBJ2-1; the junction holds 12 bases that match TRBD2. The CDR3 reads as follows: CASRTSGMNEQFF. The nucleotide sequence reads TGTGCCAGTCGGACTAGCGGGATGAATGAGCAGTTCTTC.